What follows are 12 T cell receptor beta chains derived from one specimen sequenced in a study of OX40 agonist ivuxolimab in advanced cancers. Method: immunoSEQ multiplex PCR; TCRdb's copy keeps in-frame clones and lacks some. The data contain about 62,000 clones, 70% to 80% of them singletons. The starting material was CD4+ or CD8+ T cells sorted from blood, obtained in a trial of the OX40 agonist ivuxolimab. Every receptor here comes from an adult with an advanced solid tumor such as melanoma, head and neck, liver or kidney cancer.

CDR3 sequence reads: CATSGGTGGPVTF. The DNA of the CDR3 is TGTGCCACCAGCGGGGGGACAGGGGGCCCTGTCACCTTC. The chain couples TRBV15 to TRBJ1-2, with 12 bases that match TRBD1. This CDR3 is built from 13 residues. Losses at the gene ends were 5 bases for V and 13 bases for J; bases not matched to a gene: 8. The germline V gene has CDR1 LNHNV and CDR2 YYDKDF (reference sequence).

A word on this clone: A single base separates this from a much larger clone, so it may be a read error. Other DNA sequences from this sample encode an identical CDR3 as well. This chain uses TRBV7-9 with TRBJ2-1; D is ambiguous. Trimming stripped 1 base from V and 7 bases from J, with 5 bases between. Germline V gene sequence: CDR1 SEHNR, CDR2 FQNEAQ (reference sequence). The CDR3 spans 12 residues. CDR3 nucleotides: TGTGCCAGCAGCTTAGATGGGAATGAGCAGTTCTTC. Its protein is CASSLDGNEQFF.

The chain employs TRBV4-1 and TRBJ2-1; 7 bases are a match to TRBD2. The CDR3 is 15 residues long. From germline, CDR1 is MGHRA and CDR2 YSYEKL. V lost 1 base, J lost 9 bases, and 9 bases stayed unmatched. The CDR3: CASSQGERIAGEQFF. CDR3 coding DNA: TGCGCCAGCAGCCAAGGAGAGAGAATAGCGGGTGAGCAGTTCTTC.

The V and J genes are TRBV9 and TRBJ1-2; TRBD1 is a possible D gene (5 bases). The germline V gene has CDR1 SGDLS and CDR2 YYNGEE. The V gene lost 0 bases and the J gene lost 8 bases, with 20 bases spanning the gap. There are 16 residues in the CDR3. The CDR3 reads CASSVAAGPVLGGYTF. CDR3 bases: TGTGCCAGCAGCGTAGCTGCGGGACCCGTTTTGGGGGGCTACACCTTC.

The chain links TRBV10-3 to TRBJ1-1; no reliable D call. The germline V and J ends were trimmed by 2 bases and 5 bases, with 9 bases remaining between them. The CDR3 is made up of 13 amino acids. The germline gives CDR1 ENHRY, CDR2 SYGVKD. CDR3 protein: CAISETAPTEAFF. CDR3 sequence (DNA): TGTGCCATCAGTGAGACGGCCCCGACTGAAGCTTTCTTT.

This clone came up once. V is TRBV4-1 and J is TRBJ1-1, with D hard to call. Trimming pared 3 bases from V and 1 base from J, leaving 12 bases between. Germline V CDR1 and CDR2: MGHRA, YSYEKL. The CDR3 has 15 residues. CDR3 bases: TGCGCCAGCAGCCAGCCCCGGAGAGGGAACACTGAAGCTTTCTTT. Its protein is CASSQPRRGNTEAFF.

The CDR3 coding sequence is TGTGCCAGCAGCTTATTACTAGCGGGAGTTGGCGATGAGCAGTTCTTC. Its protein is CASSLLLAGVGDEQFF. The genes are TRBV7-6 and TRBJ2-1; TRBD2 matches at 11 bases. V was clipped by 2 bases and J by 8 bases; unmatched bases: 8. CDR1 and CDR2 from the germline V gene are SGHVS and FNYEAQ. The CDR3 covers 16 residues.

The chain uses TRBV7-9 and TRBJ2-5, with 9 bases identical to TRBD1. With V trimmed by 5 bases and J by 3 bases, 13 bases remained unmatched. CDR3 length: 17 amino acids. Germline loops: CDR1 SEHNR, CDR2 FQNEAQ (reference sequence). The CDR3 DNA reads TGTGCCAGCAGCGACTCGGGACAGGGTGGGCGTGAAGAGACCCAGTACTTC. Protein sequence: CASSDSGQGGREETQYF.

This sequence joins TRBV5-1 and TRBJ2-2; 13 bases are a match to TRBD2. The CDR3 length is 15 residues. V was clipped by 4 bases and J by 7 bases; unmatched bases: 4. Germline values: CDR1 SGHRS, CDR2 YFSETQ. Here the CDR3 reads CASSPRLAGGGELFF. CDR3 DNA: TGCGCCAGCAGCCCCAGACTAGCGGGGGGCGGGGAGCTGTTTTTT.

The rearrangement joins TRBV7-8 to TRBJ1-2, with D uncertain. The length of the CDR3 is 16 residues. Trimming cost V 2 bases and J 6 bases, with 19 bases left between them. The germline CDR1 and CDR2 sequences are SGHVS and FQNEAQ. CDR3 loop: CASSLSTTLYLNGYTF. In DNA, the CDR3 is TGTGCCAGCAGCTTATCCACAACCCTCTATTTGAATGGCTACACCTTC. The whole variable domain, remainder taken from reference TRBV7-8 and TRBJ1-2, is GAGVSQSPRYKVAKRGQDVALRCDPISGHVSLFWYQQALGQGPEFLTYFQNEAQLDKSGLPSDRFFAERPEGSVSTLKIQRTQQEDSAVYLCASSLSTTLYLNGYTFGSGTRLTVV.

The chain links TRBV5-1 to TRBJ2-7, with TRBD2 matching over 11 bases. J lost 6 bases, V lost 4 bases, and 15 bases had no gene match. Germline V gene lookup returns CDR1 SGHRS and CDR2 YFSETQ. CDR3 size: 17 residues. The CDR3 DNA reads TGCGCCAGCAGCCTCCTAGCGACTAGCGGGAAAAGTTCCGAGCAGTACTTC. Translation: CASSLLATSGKSSEQYF.

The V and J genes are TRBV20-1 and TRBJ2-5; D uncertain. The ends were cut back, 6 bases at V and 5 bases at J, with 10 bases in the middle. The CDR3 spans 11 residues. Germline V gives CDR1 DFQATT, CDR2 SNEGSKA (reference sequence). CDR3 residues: CSASERETQYF. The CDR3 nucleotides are TGCAGTGCCTCTGAACGGGAGACCCAGTACTTC.